The 9 T cell receptor beta chains given below trace back to one sample, sequenced in a study of T cell responses to AZD1222 COVID-19 vaccine. Sequencing used immunoSEQ multiplex PCR; TCRdb keeps in-frame clones, though not all of them. The sample contains 100,000 to 150,000 clones, roughly 91% of which appear only once. Sequencing used peripheral blood, obtained on day 0 of AZD1222 vaccination. The origin of the receptors is an adult in good health.

The J gene is TRBJ2-1, the V gene TRBV5-6; TRBD1 or TRBD2 may be the D gene (5 bases each). The V end was cut by 4 bases, the J end by 5 bases, with 10 bases between. The V gene's germline CDR1 is SGHDT and CDR2 YYEEEE. CDR3 length: 13 amino acids. The CDR3 DNA follows: TGTGCCAGCAGCCCCGGGACCAACAATGAGCAGTTCTTC. Protein sequence: CASSPGTNNEQFF.

This sequence joins TRBV5-8 and TRBJ1-5; a possible D gene is TRBD1 (6 bases). Germline CDR1 and CDR2: SGHTS and YDEGEE. The CDR3 runs 12 residues. The V and J ends lost 7 bases and 4 bases respectively, with 9 bases between them. CDR3 DNA sequence: TGTGCCAGCCAGGGGAGGAATCAGCCCCAGCATTTT. Protein product: CASQGRNQPQHF.

This clone has a handful of counts. The V and J genes are TRBV14 and TRBJ1-6; perhaps TRBD1 as D (5 bases). Per germline, CDR1 SGHDN and CDR2 FVKESK. V lost 0 bases and J 9 bases, leaving 9 bases between the germline ends. This CDR3 has 14 amino acids. The CDR3 DNA reads TGTGCCAGCAGCCAAGAAGGCAGGGCTTCACCCCTCCACTTT. It yields the protein CASSQEGRASPLHF.

The genes are TRBV11-2 and TRBJ1-1; D not resolved. Germline CDR1 SGHAT, CDR2 FQNNGV. The CDR3 runs 15 residues. The V and J ends lost 2 bases and 1 base respectively, with 11 bases between them. In nucleotides, the CDR3 is TGTGCCAGCAGCTTATCCTGGGCGGCGAACACTGAAGCTTTCTTT. Its protein product is CASSLSWAANTEAFF.

V and J are TRBV9 and TRBJ2-3, with 10 bases fitting TRBD2. The trim removed 4 bases at V and 4 bases at J, leaving 9 bases unmatched. The CDR3 length is 16 residues. Germline-derived CDR1 and CDR2 are SGDLS and YYNGEE. CDR3 region: CASSISSGRGADTQYF. The DNA for the CDR3 is TGTGCCAGCAGCATCTCAAGCGGGAGGGGAGCAGATACGCAGTATTTT.

V and J are TRBV12-3 or TRBV12-4 and TRBJ1-6; D ambiguous. This CDR3 region has 13 residues. Trimming took 1 base from V and 12 from J, leaving 10 bases between them. CDR3 in DNA: TGTGCCAGCAGTTTAGGGGCGCTCGGACCCCTCCACTTT. This gives the protein CASSLGALGPLHF.

The J gene is TRBJ1-3, the V gene TRBV3-1 (or the pseudogene TRBV3-2), with 7 bases that match TRBD1. The CDR3 is made up of 14 amino acids. Looked up from germline, CDR1 is LGHDT and CDR2 is YNNKEL (reference sequence). V shed 4 bases, J shed 3 bases, and the junction held 3 bases outside the gene matches. CDR3 amino acids: CASSLRQGGNTIYF. The DNA for the CDR3 is TGTGCCAGCAGCCTACGACAGGGTGGAAACACCATATATTTT.

The chain employs TRBV12-5 and TRBJ1-6; 7 bases are a match to TRBD1. This CDR3 is built from 15 residues. Losses at the gene ends were 5 bases for V and 3 bases for J; bases not matched to a gene: 4. Germline values: CDR1 LGHNT, CDR2 FRNRAP. This chain's CDR3 is CASGRGDSYNSPLHF. In nucleotides, the CDR3 is TGTGCTAGTGGTCGCGGGGACAGCTATAATTCACCCCTCCACTTT. The entire variable domain, with the rest obtained from reference TRBV12-5 and TRBJ1-6, is as follows: DARVTQTPRHKVTEMGQEVTMRCQPILGHNTVFWYRQTMMQGLELLAYFRNRAPLDDSGMPKDRFSAEMPDATLATLKIQPSEPRDSAVYFCASGRGDSYNSPLHFGNGTRLTVT.

This clone was recorded only once. The rearrangement links TRBV27 to TRBJ1-1, with D possibly TRBD1 on 5 matching bases. Per germline, CDR1 MNHEY and CDR2 SMNVEV (reference sequence). V was shortened by 3 bases and J by 0 bases, with 20 bases between the two germline ends. CDR3 length equals 18 residues. In DNA form, the CDR3 reads TGTGCCAGCAGTTTGTTAGGGCAGGGCAATACGTTGAACACTGAAGCTTTCTTT. This codes for CASSLLGQGNTLNTEAFF.